Each of the 28 T cell receptor beta chains below was sequenced from the same sample in a study of blood T cell repertoires in COVID-19. Sequencing used immunoSEQ multiplex PCR; TCRdb keeps in-frame clones, though not all of them. The top ten clones hold 0.77% of a sample with under 200,000 clones, about 89% of them seen once. Sequenced input: PBMCs or T cells enriched from blood (not recorded which). These receptors were obtained from a woman in her late teens or twenties who had recovered from COVID-19.

A single count supports this clone. This rearrangement joins TRBV7-3 to TRBJ2-4, with a tentative D call TRBD2 (6 bases). Germline-derived CDR1 and CDR2 are SGHTA and FQGTGA. V was shortened by 6 bases and J by 7 bases, with 16 bases between the two germline ends. The CDR3 runs 14 residues. The CDR3 here is CASSPSGVENIQYF. CDR3 sequence (DNA): TGTGCCAGCAGTCCCTCGGGGGTTGAGAACATTCAGTACTTC.

The chain links TRBV27 to TRBJ2-2, with 8 bases identical to TRBD2. J lost 6 bases, V lost 3 bases, and 3 bases had no gene match. The CDR3 has 14 amino acids. Germline loops: CDR1 MNHEY, CDR2 SMNVEV (reference sequence). CDR3 DNA: TGTGCCAGCAGTTTCCGGGAGGGGTCCGGGGAGCTGTTTTTT. Amino acids: CASSFREGSGELFF.

The CDR3 loop reads CASSLFLGRRSSGNTIYF. DNA of the CDR3: TGTGCCAGCAGCTTGTTTTTGGGCAGACGAAGCTCTGGAAACACCATATATTTT. This sequence joins TRBV5-4 and TRBJ1-3, with D uncertain. CDR1 and CDR2 (germline): SGHNT, YYREEE (reference sequence). V lost 1 base, J lost 0 bases, and 17 bases lay in between. The CDR3 has 18 amino acids.

The chain employs TRBV29-1 and TRBJ1-4, with TRBD1 as a possible D gene (5 bases). Germline-derived CDR1 and CDR2 are SQVTM and ANQGSEA. Trimming removed 4 bases at V and 6 bases at J, with 9 bases between. The CDR3 sequence is 12 residues long. CDR3 DNA sequence: TGCAGCGTTGCCGGGGGGGATGAAAAACTGTTTTTT. It encodes CSVAGGDEKLFF.

This chain uses TRBV6-5 with TRBJ2-2; D unresolved. V lost 4 bases and J 10 bases, leaving 22 bases between the germline ends. Germline CDR1 and CDR2: MNHEY and SVGAGI. This CDR3 contains 16 residues. The CDR3 is CASSSQAGLYGMELFF. In DNA form, the CDR3 reads TGTGCCAGCAGTTCCCAGGCAGGCCTCTACGGCATGGAGCTGTTTTTT.

The V call is TRBV30, the J call TRBJ1-2; D uncertain. Trimming took off 7 bases at V and 2 bases at J, with 14 bases between the two ends. This CDR3 is built from 13 residues. Per the germline V gene, CDR1 is GTSNPN and CDR2 is SVGIG (reference sequence). The CDR3 protein is CAYATPPNYGYTF. CDR3 bases: TGTGCCTACGCAACACCCCCCAACTATGGCTACACCTTC.

The chain links TRBV27 to TRBJ1-1; TRBD1 is a possible D gene (6 bases). Trimming stripped 6 bases from V and 1 base from J, with 21 bases between. Per the germline V gene, CDR1 is MNHEY and CDR2 is SMNVEV (reference sequence). The CDR3 runs 17 residues. CDR3 sequence reads: CASSLIPEQGRNTEAFF. CDR3 coding DNA: TGTGCCAGCAGCCTTATCCCCGAGCAGGGGCGGAACACTGAAGCTTTCTTT.

The chain uses TRBV7-8 and TRBJ1-2; D is unresolved. This CDR3 contains 15 residues. Germline V CDR1 and CDR2: SGHVS, FQNEAQ. Trimming stripped 2 bases from V and 6 bases from J, with 16 bases between. CDR3 bases: TGTGCCAGCAGCTTATTCCCAGGATTGTCGGATGGCTACACCTTC. Translation gives CASSLFPGLSDGYTF. Filled out from reference TRBV7-8 and TRBJ1-2, the complete variable domain reads GAGVSQSPRYKVAKRGQDVALRCDPISGHVSLFWYQQALGQGPEFLTYFQNEAQLDKSGLPSDRFFAERPEGSVSTLKIQRTQQEDSAVYLCASSLFPGLSDGYTFGSGTRLTVV.

The V gene is TRBV7-9, the J gene TRBJ2-1, with TRBD2 matching 11 bases. The CDR3 sequence is 14 residues long. Losses at the gene ends were 6 bases for V and 4 bases for J; bases not matched to a gene: 2. Germline V gene lookup returns CDR1 SEHNR and CDR2 FQNEAQ (reference sequence). For the CDR3, the DNA is TGTGCCAGCAGACTAGCGGGAGAATACAATGAGCAGTTCTTC. This sequence encodes CASRLAGEYNEQFF.

This chain uses TRBV5-1 with TRBJ2-3; weak D call: TRBD2 (5 bases). Germline V CDR1 and CDR2: SGHRS, YFSETQ. The ends were cut back, 2 bases at V and 5 bases at J, with 6 bases in the middle. The CDR3 totals 12 residues. As DNA, the CDR3 is TGCGCCAGCAGCTTCGGAGGAGATACGCAGTATTTT. Translation gives CASSFGGDTQYF.

This sequence joins TRBV19 and TRBJ1-5; 9 positions agree with TRBD1. J was trimmed by 4 bases and V by 6 bases; bases with no gene match: 4. Germline-derived CDR1 and CDR2 are LNHDA and SQIVND (reference sequence). The CDR3 loop spans 14 amino acids. Written as DNA, the CDR3 is TGTGCCAGTAGGACAGGGGGAGAAAATCAGCCCCAGCATTTT. This translates into CASRTGGENQPQHF.

The CDR3, as DNA: TGTGCCAGCAGTTTTCAGGGTCCGCAGTATTTT. It encodes CASSFQGPQYF. This chain joins TRBV2 and TRBJ2-3; maybe TRBD1 (5 bases). The CDR3 has 11 residues. V gave up 5 bases and J gave up 10 bases, with 10 bases separating them. Germline CDR1 and CDR2: SNHLY and FYNNEI.

The genes are TRBV5-1 and TRBJ1-1; no clear D. V gave up 3 bases and J gave up 2 bases, with 8 bases separating them. Germline CDR1 SGHRS, CDR2 YFSETQ. The CDR3 runs 13 residues. The CDR3, as DNA: TGCGCCAGCAGCTCGGGAATCAACACTGAAGCTTTCTTT. This translates into CASSSGINTEAFF. Supplemented by reference TRBV5-1 and TRBJ1-1, the full variable domain reads KAGVTQTPRYLIKTRGQQVTLSCSPISGHRSVSWYQQTPGQGLQFLFEYFSETQRNKGNFPGRFSGRQFSNSRSEMNVSTLELGDSALYLCASSSGINTEAFFGQGTRLTVV.

This clone was recorded once. The chain employs TRBV24-1 and TRBJ1-4; TRBD1 agrees at 8 bases. The CDR3 has 15 amino acids. The V segment lost 4 bases and the J segment 4 bases; nucleotides outside the gene matches: 4. Germline V CDR1 and CDR2: KGHDR, SFDVKD. The CDR3 DNA reads as TGTGCCACCAGTGAACCAGACAGGGGTAATGAAAAACTGTTTTTT. Amino acids: CATSEPDRGNEKLFF.

The rearrangement links TRBV9 to TRBJ1-1; D is possibly TRBD1 (6 bases). Germline CDR1 reads SGDLS; CDR2 reads YYNGEE. The CDR3 runs to 15 residues. The V end lost 4 bases, the J end lost 0 bases, and 13 bases lay between the germline ends. CDR3 residues: CASSPRGAVNTEAFF. The CDR3, as DNA: TGTGCCAGCAGCCCCCGGGGGGCCGTGAACACTGAAGCTTTCTTT.

The genes are TRBV25-1 and TRBJ1-4; the D gene is possibly TRBD1 (5 bases). In germline, CDR1 is MGHDK, CDR2 SYGVNS. V shed 1 base and J shed 6 bases, with 15 bases lying between them. The CDR3 has 16 residues. DNA of the CDR3: TGTGCCAGCAGTGAATGGGCCCAGGGAGGGGATGAAAAACTGTTTTTT. The encoded protein is CASSEWAQGGDEKLFF.

The gene calls are TRBV28 and TRBJ2-7, with 8 bases fitting TRBD2. This CDR3 region has 15 residues. Germline V gene lookup returns CDR1 MDHEN and CDR2 SYDVKM. V shed 6 bases and J 4 bases; nucleotides not matched to a gene: 11. The CDR3 DNA reads as TGTGCCAGCAGGCTAGCGGGTCCTTCCGTTTACGAGCAGTACTTC. Encoded protein: CASRLAGPSVYEQYF.

This chain connects TRBV9 to TRBJ2-7, with TRBD2 matching over 7 bases. After removal of 3 bases from V and 5 bases from J, the junction contained 8 bases not matched to a gene. The CDR3 runs 14 residues. Germline CDR1 is SGDLS and CDR2 is YYNGEE. CDR3 in amino acids: CASSGGGEGNEQYF. The CDR3 DNA follows: TGTGCCAGCAGCGGGGGCGGGGAGGGAAACGAGCAGTACTTC.

The chain carries TRBV15 and TRBJ2-1, with 8 bases matching TRBD2. There are 15 residues in the CDR3. The J segment lost 1 base and the V segment lost 1 base, leaving 0 bases of the junction unmatched. Germline V CDR1 and CDR2: LNHNV, YYDKDF (reference sequence). This chain's CDR3 is CATSRAGGSYNEQFF. In nucleotides, the CDR3 is TGTGCCACCAGCAGAGCGGGGGGGTCCTACAATGAGCAGTTCTTC.

This chain connects TRBV5-3 to TRBJ2-7, with a weak D call TRBD2 (13 bases). TRBV5-3 carries the ORF label, with uncertain function. The CDR3 length is 23 residues. The ends were cut back, 3 bases at V and 2 bases at J, with 39 bases in the middle. The CDR3 DNA follows: TGTGCCAGAAGCTCCAGAACCCGGGACAGGGGGCTCCTGGGACTAGCGGGGACCTACGAGCAGTACTTC. Its translation is CARSSRTRDRGLLGLAGTYEQYF.

The J gene is TRBJ2-3, the V gene TRBV3-1 (or the pseudogene TRBV3-2); D is undetermined. Trimming removed 0 bases from V and 3 bases from J, with 13 bases in between. Germline lookup yields CDR1 LGHDT and CDR2 YNNKEL (reference sequence). The CDR3 spans 16 residues. The CDR3 coding sequence is TGTGCCAGCAGCCAAGATTTCGAAGTGGAGACAGATACGCAGTATTTT. Protein product: CASSQDFEVETDTQYF.

This rearrangement joins TRBV7-9 to TRBJ2-7; 8 bases match TRBD2. Trimming removed 2 bases from V and 4 bases from J; junction bases left unmatched: 10. Germline loops: CDR1 SEHNR, CDR2 FQNEAQ (reference sequence). The CDR3 is made up of 16 amino acids. The DNA for the CDR3 is TGTGCCAGCAGCTTATTCATCTCTAGCGGGCTATACGAGCAGTACTTC. Its protein product is CASSLFISSGLYEQYF. The variable domain in full, completed from reference TRBV7-9 and TRBJ2-7, reads DTGVSQNPRHKITKRGQNVTFRCDPISEHNRLYWYRQTLGQGPEFLTYFQNEAQLEKSRLLSDRFSAERPKGSFSTLEIQRTEQGDSAMYLCASSLFISSGLYEQYFGPGTRLTVT.

This chain uses TRBV28 with TRBJ2-7, with unresolved D. Germline V lookup: CDR1 MDHEN, CDR2 SYDVKM. The CDR3 consists of 14 residues. Trimming took off 5 bases at V and 5 bases at J, with 16 bases between the two ends. CDR3 coding DNA: TGTGCCAGCAGTCTCGCCCTAGGATGGGACGAGCAGTACTTC. Its protein is CASSLALGWDEQYF.

V usage is TRBV9 and J usage is TRBJ1-1; D ambiguous. Per germline, CDR1 SGDLS and CDR2 YYNGEE. V was shortened by 3 bases and J by 8 bases, with 14 bases between the two germline ends. CDR3 length: 13 residues. The chain's CDR3 is CASSDVNSKEAFF. The CDR3 nucleotides are TGTGCCAGCAGCGACGTTAACAGTAAGGAAGCTTTCTTT.

V gene TRBV4-2 combines with J gene TRBJ2-3; a weak D match, TRBD1 (6 bases). This CDR3 is 14 amino acids long. The V end was cut by 4 bases, the J end by 3 bases, with 11 bases between. Germline loops: CDR1 LGHNA, CDR2 YNFKEQ. The chain's CDR3 is CASSPEGGTDTQYF. In DNA, the CDR3 is TGTGCCAGCAGCCCGGAAGGGGGTACAGATACGCAGTATTTT.

This clone was counted between two and nine times. The chain combines TRBV6-5 with TRBJ1-2, with 10 positions matching TRBD1. J lost 3 bases, V lost 2 bases, and 6 bases had no gene match. The CDR3 is 16 amino acids. CDR1 and CDR2 from the germline V gene are MNHEY and SVGAGI. CDR3 residues: CASSYTSGTGDYGYTF. In nucleotides, the CDR3 is TGTGCCAGCAGTTACACCTCCGGGACAGGGGACTATGGCTACACCTTC.

This rearrangement joins TRBV27 to TRBJ2-3; 9 bases are shared with TRBD2. The CDR3 is made up of 17 amino acids. In germline, CDR1 is MNHEY, CDR2 SMNVEV (reference sequence). The V and J ends lost 6 bases and 7 bases, in that order; junction bases with no gene match: 17. The DNA of the CDR3 is TGTGCCAGCAGCATAATAAGTGCGACTAGCGGTGTTCATACGCAGTATTTT. It specifies CASSIISATSGVHTQYF.

J is TRBJ1-2 and V is TRBV4-1; 7 bases map to TRBD1. V dropped 4 bases and J dropped 4; count of bases not matched to a gene: 6. CDR3 length: 14 residues. Germline lookup yields CDR1 MGHRA and CDR2 YSYEKL. Here the CDR3 reads CASSLPGTAYGYTF. The DNA for the CDR3 is TGCGCCAGCAGCCTACCGGGGACAGCCTATGGCTACACCTTC.